The clone carrying this TCR beta chain was found once. As for treatment: over 15 received Ad26.COV2.S at low or high dose, single or two shots; a few received placebo; per-sample allocation not given. Samples came from day 63 after the first vaccine or placebo injection. The data were obtained in a study of Ad26.COV2.S vaccination and SARS-CoV-2 variants. This CDR3 has 17 amino acids. V lost 5 bases to trimming and J lost 10 bases; unmatched junction nucleotides: 19. Germline CDR1 and CDR2: SGHTA and FQGNSA. Sequencing was performed with immunoSEQ multiplex PCR; in TCRdb, only in-frame clones are kept and a portion is missing. The profile shows about 350,000 clones, 70% to 90% of them singletons.

The sequence was collected from a person between 18 and 65 years old who received the Ad26.COV2.S COVID-19 vaccine or a placebo. Here the sequenced sample was peripheral blood, taken in a trial of Ad26.COV2.S vaccine versus placebo. The chain carries TRBV7-2 and TRBJ2-1, with TRBD1 identical over 8 bases. The CDR3: CASSLSLERGRTGEQFF. The CDR3 region has the DNA TGTGCCAGCAGCCTATCGCTGGAACGGGGGAGGACAGGGGAGCAGTTCTTC. Using reference TRBV7-2 and TRBJ2-1 for the parts outside the CDR3, the full variable domain is GAGVSQSPSNKVTEKGKDVELRCDPISGHTALYWYRQSLGQGLEFLIYFQGNSAPDKSGLPSDRFSAERTGGSVSTLTIQRTQQEDSAVYLCASSLSLERGRTGEQFFGPGTRLTVL.